The TCR beta chain described here comes from a study of cytomegalovirus exposure and HLA in healthy donors. Notes on this clone: What it binds is not known.

Overall study results and limits: What a later analysis showed was that several of the most significant clusters appeared linked to common viral pathogens. In an earlier analysis, in some 500 donors, most V segments appeared productive either ~90% or ~30% of the time.

Vbeta (60) and Jbeta (13) primers were used in the PCR. The method was immunoSEQ multiplex PCR; TCRdb's version includes in-frame clones alone and lacks a portion of them. The sample yields more than 95,000 clones, about three quarters seen once. This TCR derives from a man in his 60s in good health and CMV-seropositive. The sample consisted of PBMCs.

The CDR3 here is CASRPQGSEAFF. Here the CDR3 DNA reads TGTGCCAGCAGACCCCAGGGTTCTGAAGCTTTCTTT. The chain has TRBV6-5 and TRBJ1-1; weak D call: TRBD1 (5 bases). Trimming took off 6 bases at V and 6 bases at J, with 11 bases between the two ends. Germline CDR1 reads MNHEY; CDR2 reads SVGAGI. The CDR3 covers 12 residues.